Below are 25 T cell receptor beta chains sequenced from a single sample in a study of blood T cell repertoires in COVID-19. Here immunoSEQ multiplex PCR was the method, and the copy in TCRdb shows in-frame clones only, minus some. The data contain around 260,000 clones, 90% to 95% of them seen just once; the ten biggest clones take up 2% to 2.5%. The sample taken for sequencing was peripheral blood. Every receptor here comes from a woman younger than 45 with COVID-19, enrolled during active disease.

The chain has TRBV6-2 or TRBV6-3 and TRBJ1-5; maybe TRBD1 (5 bases). The germline V gene has CDR1 MNHEY and CDR2 SVGEGT. The V and J ends lost 2 bases and 9 bases respectively, with 23 bases between them. The CDR3 has 17 residues. In nucleotides, the CDR3 is TGTGCCAGCAGTTACACGGGGGACTTCCCGTCCATCGGGCCCCAGCATTTT. Amino acids: CASSYTGDFPSIGPQHF.

The chain carries TRBV29-1 and TRBJ2-3, with TRBD2 matching 12 bases. Germline trimming cut 6 bases from V and 4 bases from J; bases unmatched to any gene: 8. This CDR3 region has 15 residues. Germline V gene sequence: CDR1 SQVTM, CDR2 ANQGSEA. CDR3 DNA: TGCAGCGTCACCCCTAGCGGGAGGGTTTCAGATACGCAGTATTTT. Translation gives CSVTPSGRVSDTQYF.

The chain recombines TRBV12-3 or TRBV12-4 with TRBJ1-1, with D unclear. Deletions cut 3 bases from V and 4 bases from J, with 9 bases between. This CDR3 region has 13 residues. Here the CDR3 reads CASSFLQVTEAFF. The CDR3 DNA follows: TGTGCCAGCAGTTTTCTTCAGGTCACTGAAGCTTTCTTT.

The J gene is TRBJ2-1, the V gene TRBV5-1; tentatively, D is TRBD2 (5 bases). CDR1 and CDR2 from the germline V gene are SGHRS and YFSETQ. V was cut by 1 base and J by 7 bases, with 15 bases left in between. The CDR3 is made up of 15 amino acids. The CDR3 DNA follows: TGCGCCAGCAGCTTGTTTGAGCTCTCGGGGAATGAGCAGTTCTTC. Protein product: CASSLFELSGNEQFF.

The chain is built from TRBV15 and TRBJ1-6, with D hard to call. This CDR3 has 13 residues. The V end was cut by 3 bases, the J end by 9 bases, with 9 bases between. Germline loops: CDR1 LNHNV, CDR2 YYDKDF (reference sequence). CDR3 region: CATSSREGSPLHF. DNA of the CDR3: TGTGCCACCAGCAGCCGGGAAGGTTCACCCCTCCACTTT. Filled out from reference TRBV15 and TRBJ1-6, the complete variable domain reads DAMVIQNPRYQVTQFGKPVTLSCSQTLNHNVMYWYQQKSSQAPKLLFHYYDKDFNNEADTPDNFQSRRPNTSFCFLDIRSPGLGDTAMYLCATSSREGSPLHFGNGTRLTVT.

The CDR3 sequence: CASSELAPSTDTQYF. The CDR3 nucleotides read TGTGCCAGCAGTGAACTAGCGCCTAGCACAGATACGCAGTATTTT. The rearrangement links TRBV2 to TRBJ2-3; D possibly corresponds to TRBD2 (6 bases). CDR1 and CDR2 from the germline V gene are SNHLY and FYNNEI. The CDR3 is made up of 15 amino acids. V lost 2 bases to trimming and J lost 0 bases, with 9 bases between them.

There are a few counts of this clone. In the same sample, other DNA sequences code for this CDR3. The rearrangement joins TRBV18 to TRBJ1-4; TRBD1 matches 9 bases. Germline V gene data show CDR1 as KGHSH and CDR2 as LQKENI. V dropped 2 bases and J dropped 5; count of bases not matched to a gene: 0. CDR3 size: 14 residues. As DNA, the CDR3 is TGTGCCAGCTCACCAGACAGGGGGAATGAAAAACTGTTTTTT. This sequence encodes CASSPDRGNEKLFF. Drawing the rest from reference TRBV18 and TRBJ1-4, the complete variable domain is NAGVMQNPRHLVRRRGQEARLRCSPMKGHSHVYWYRQLPEEGLKFMVYLQKENIIDESGMPKERFSAEFPKEGPSILRIQQVVRGDSAAYFCASSPDRGNEKLFFGSGTQLSVL.

V is TRBV19 and J is TRBJ1-2, with TRBD1 identical over 7 bases. V lost 9 bases to trimming and J lost 5 bases; unmatched junction nucleotides: 9. CDR3 length equals 13 residues. Germline CDR1 LNHDA, CDR2 SQIVND (reference sequence). CDR3 nucleotides: TGTGCCAGCGGGAAGGGACAGCAGTATGGCTACACCTTC. It yields the protein CASGKGQQYGYTF.

This clone was recorded only once. The chain couples TRBV14 to TRBJ1-2; 8 bases map to TRBD1. This CDR3 comprises 15 residues. The V gene's germline CDR1 is SGHDN and CDR2 FVKESK. V lost 1 base and J lost 0; bases outside the gene matches: 1. CDR3 DNA sequence: TGTGCCAGCAGCCAAGTGACAGGGGCTAACTATGGCTACACCTTC. Its protein product is CASSQVTGANYGYTF. Looking up the rest from reference TRBV14 and TRBJ1-2 gives the full variable domain: EAGVTQFPSHSVIEKGQTVTLRCDPISGHDNLYWYRRVMGKEIKFLLHFVKESKQDESGMPNNRFLAERTGGTYSTLKVQPAELEDSGVYFCASSQVTGANYGYTFGSGTRLTVV.

V usage is TRBV18 and J usage is TRBJ1-1, with TRBD1 as a possible D gene (5 bases). From germline, CDR1 is KGHSH and CDR2 LQKENI. V lost 3 bases and J 1 base, leaving 15 bases between the germline ends. The CDR3 totals 16 residues. The CDR3 is CASSPSPGTANTEAFF. As DNA, the CDR3 is TGTGCCAGCTCACCCAGTCCCGGGACTGCGAACACTGAAGCTTTCTTT.

The J gene is TRBJ2-5, the V gene TRBV1; the D segment call TRBD2 is taken from the table without a DNA check. TRBV1 is listed as a pseudogene. This CDR3 comprises 17 residues. Written as DNA, the CDR3 is TGCACCAGCAACCCGACCCTAGCGGGAGGCCCGCAGGAGACCCAGTACTTC. It encodes CTSNPTLAGGPQETQYF.

The rearrangement uses TRBV11-2 and TRBJ2-7; TRBD1 aligns across 9 bases. The CDR3 has 14 amino acids. The junction had 5 bases not matched to a gene; V was cut back by 1 base and J by 7 bases. Germline CDR1 and CDR2: SGHAT and FQNNGV. CDR3 loop: CASSLGQGVGEQYF. The CDR3, as DNA: TGTGCCAGCAGCTTAGGACAGGGGGTGGGAGAGCAGTACTTC.

The chain carries TRBV18 and TRBJ2-6; TRBD2 is a possible D gene (5 bases). Germline assignment: CDR1 KGHSH and CDR2 LQKENI. The CDR3 covers 16 residues. V lost 7 bases, J lost 0 bases, and 13 bases lay in between. CDR3 nucleotide sequence: TGTGCCAGCTTCCCGGGGAAGTCCTCTGGGGCCAACGTCCTGACTTTC. Protein sequence: CASFPGKSSGANVLTF.

V and J are TRBV28 and TRBJ1-5; 7 bases line up with TRBD1. This CDR3 is 16 amino acids long. V was pared by 5 bases and J by 2 bases, with 9 bases of the junction left unmatched. Germline CDR1 is MDHEN and CDR2 is SYDVKM. The chain's CDR3 is CASSLLEGTGNQPQHF. The CDR3 DNA reads TGTGCCAGCAGTCTCCTGGAGGGGACAGGCAATCAGCCCCAGCATTTT.

This clone appeared once. This chain joins TRBV9 and TRBJ2-2; 9 nucleotides align to TRBD2. CDR1 is SGDLS, CDR2 YYNGEE, per germline. V shed 0 bases and J 4 bases; nucleotides not matched to a gene: 4. This CDR3 comprises 16 residues. CDR3 sequence reads: CASSVEAGGVTGELFF. The DNA of the CDR3 is TGTGCCAGCAGCGTAGAGGCGGGAGGGGTCACCGGGGAGCTGTTTTTT.

The chain is built from TRBV24-1 and TRBJ1-5, with D possibly matching TRBD1 (5 bases). Trimming pared 5 bases from V and 5 bases from J, leaving 21 bases between. This CDR3 is 17 amino acids long. Germline loops: CDR1 KGHDR, CDR2 SFDVKD. CDR3 DNA: TGTGCCACCAGTGCCCCTCCCCAGGGACGGGGGGATCAGCCCCAGCATTTT. Encoded protein: CATSAPPQGRGDQPQHF.

This chain connects TRBV19 to TRBJ1-2; D is perhaps TRBD1 (5 bases). Trimming pared 7 bases from V and 6 bases from J, leaving 18 bases between. CDR1 is LNHDA and CDR2 is SQIVND in the germline V gene (reference sequence). This CDR3 region has 14 residues. The CDR3 protein is CASTSQGGGDGYTF. In nucleotides, the CDR3 is TGTGCCAGTACCAGCCAGGGAGGTGGGGATGGCTACACCTTC.

As to this clone: This same CDR3 is encoded by further DNA sequences in the sample. CDR3 in amino acids: CASSLVAGSYEQYF. The CDR3 DNA is TGTGCCAGCAGCTTAGTTGCCGGCTCCTACGAGCAGTACTTC. The chain recombines TRBV7-2 with TRBJ2-7; D call uncertain. The CDR3 is 14 amino acids. Trimming left V 1 base short and J 0 bases short, with 7 bases between. Germline V lookup: CDR1 SGHTA, CDR2 FQGNSA. Complete variable domain (other parts from reference TRBV7-2 and TRBJ2-7): GAGVSQSPSNKVTEKGKDVELRCDPISGHTALYWYRQSLGQGLEFLIYFQGNSAPDKSGLPSDRFSAERTGGSVSTLTIQRTQQEDSAVYLCASSLVAGSYEQYFGPGTRLTVT.

For the CDR3, the DNA is TGCGCCAGCAGCCCCGGGACAGTTCGGAACACTGAAGCTTTCTTT. It specifies CASSPGTVRNTEAFF. V gene TRBV5-1 combines with J gene TRBJ1-1; 7 nucleotides match TRBD1. Germline V gene lookup returns CDR1 SGHRS and CDR2 YFSETQ. The CDR3 has 15 residues. The V and J ends lost 4 bases and 1 base, in that order; junction bases with no gene match: 7.

The chain combines TRBV20-1 with TRBJ2-1, with 11 bases that match TRBD2. The CDR3 loop spans 14 amino acids. Per the germline V gene, CDR1 is DFQATT and CDR2 is SNEGSKA (reference sequence). V lost 3 bases to trimming and J lost 4 bases; unmatched junction nucleotides: 2. This chain's CDR3 is CSASSGREYNEQFF. The CDR3 DNA follows: TGCAGTGCTAGTAGCGGGAGGGAGTACAATGAGCAGTTCTTC.

This rearrangement joins TRBV3-1 (or the pseudogene TRBV3-2) to TRBJ1-2, with 7 bases that match TRBD1. Germline trimming cut 5 bases from V and 0 bases from J; bases unmatched to any gene: 6. CDR1 is LGHDT, CDR2 YNNKEL, per germline (reference sequence). The CDR3 spans 15 residues. CDR3 protein: CASSANRGANYGYTF. CDR3 sequence (DNA): TGTGCCAGCAGCGCAAACAGGGGAGCTAACTATGGCTACACCTTC.

In nucleotides, the CDR3 is TGTGCCAGCAGCAGGACAGGAGATGGCTACACCTTC. Its protein product is CASSRTGDGYTF. The rearrangement uses TRBV6-5 and TRBJ1-2; TRBD1 aligns across 7 bases. Trimming cost V 6 bases and J 6 bases; bases outside gene matches: 4. CDR1 and CDR2 from the germline V gene are MNHEY and SVGAGI. CDR3 size: 12 residues.

The table lists this clone with a count of one. This CDR3 is CASKGTGITGELFF. The DNA for the CDR3 is TGTGCCAGCAAGGGGACAGGGATTACCGGGGAGCTGTTTTTT. The chain employs TRBV25-1 and TRBJ2-2, with 9 bases matching TRBD1. Trimming at V came to 7 bases and at J to 5 bases, leaving 5 bases not matched to a gene. CDR3 length: 14 residues. CDR1 MGHDK and CDR2 SYGVNS come from the germline V gene.

The V and J genes are TRBV18 and TRBJ2-3, with 13 bases fitting TRBD2. V was pared by 5 bases and J by 4 bases, with 3 bases of the junction left unmatched. CDR3 length: 15 amino acids. Germline CDR1 KGHSH, CDR2 LQKENI. The CDR3 nucleotides are TGTGCCAGCTCAGAACTAGCGGGAGGGGCAGATACGCAGTATTTT. This gives the protein CASSELAGGADTQYF.

V gene TRBV11-2 combines with J gene TRBJ1-1, with 7 bases lining up with TRBD1. CDR3 size: 15 residues. V shed 0 bases, J shed 10 bases, and the junction held 11 bases outside the gene matches. Germline-derived CDR1 and CDR2 are SGHAT and FQNNGV. CDR3 in DNA: TGTGCCAGCAGCTTAGACCCTGGACAGGTTGGAGGAGCTTTCTTT. This encodes CASSLDPGQVGGAFF.